This is a list of T cell receptor beta chains from one sample in a study of identical twins. Via MiXCR, TCRdb re-called the 5' RACE reads, giving one row per CDR3 protein. This table holds hundreds of thousands of distinct CDR3 sequences, around 6% found once. Specimen: naive T cells sorted from blood. The receptors shown here come from a man aged 18 to 35 in good health. CDR3s include the opening cysteine and the closing phenylalanine or tryptophan. Fields, in order: V gene, J gene, CDR3 protein.

TRBV29-1	TRBJ2-1	CSVVPGSSYNEQFF
TRBV30	TRBJ2-5	CAWGHHSGQETQYF
TRBV3-1	TRBJ2-1	CASSQEGTGPNNEQFF
TRBV29-1	TRBJ1-5	CRDRDRSRQPQHF
TRBV6-1	TRBJ2-2	CASWGQNTGELFF
TRBV15	TRBJ2-7	CATSREGGGYEQYF
TRBV5-1	TRBJ2-5	CASSPGQGETQYF
TRBV20-1	TRBJ2-5	CSDRSLAGVGETQYF
TRBV11-1	TRBJ1-5	CASSTTGIGLDWDQPQHF
TRBV25-1	TRBJ2-1	CASRDPSGSSYNEQFF
TRBV7-7	TRBJ2-1	CASSSTPWQDEQFF
TRBV29-1	TRBJ2-1	CSVERRLADNEQFF
TRBV4-2	TRBJ2-3	CASSQDGTSGSDTQYF
TRBV20-1	TRBJ2-5	CSASALYGQVGQGFGTQYF
TRBV5-1	TRBJ2-1	CASSLGINEQFF
TRBV7-6	TRBJ2-1	CASSPGQGGPYNEQFF
TRBV12-3/TRBV12-4	TRBJ2-2	CASSPRLGGELFF
TRBV20-1	TRBJ2-2	CSARQGRNAGELFF
TRBV5-4	TRBJ2-3	CASSLRLKLLLLAGTDTQYF
TRBV12-3/TRBV12-4	TRBJ2-3	CASSFGTYGTDTQYF
TRBV10-3	TRBJ2-1	CAIRGGAGAGEQFF
TRBV20-1	TRBJ2-1	CSAAGLAGMHEQFF
TRBV27	TRBJ2-7	CASRQFGGGNEQYF
TRBV20-1	TRBJ1-4	CSVRGGTNEKLFF
TRBV7-2	TRBJ2-1	CASSLGGTGGGREQFF
TRBV3-1	TRBJ1-5	CASSQSRSGPQHF
TRBV4-1	TRBJ2-3	CASSLLAGGGGTDTQYF